This TCR beta chain was sequenced for a study of response to subunit inactivated influenza vaccine. TCRdb re-called the RT-PCR reads through MiXCR, storing one row per CDR3 protein. The table shows more than 550,000 distinct CDR3 sequences, with roughly 10% occurring only once. Germline values: CDR1 ENHRY, CDR2 SYGVKD. The length of the CDR3 is 16 residues. The V and J ends lost 3 bases and 3 bases, in that order; junction bases with no gene match: 5. Separately, the same data were catalogued under a study of T cells expressing NK-cell markers. That source adds: For TCR beta, cDNA was produced by 5'RACE template switching with UMIs. The TCR beta repertoires were obtained from sorted CD3+CD56+NKG2C+, CD3+CD56+NKG2C- and CD3+CD56-NKG2C+ T cells. Seven donors tested HCMV-seropositive and one tested seronegative among the eight sequenced. It remained uncertain whether the expanded NKG2C+ T cell clones were specific for HCMV antigens.

This specimen was PBMCs from blood, taken on the day of vaccination. The source of this sequence is a man between 50 and 59 years old who received an inactivated influenza vaccine. This chain joins TRBV10-3 and TRBJ2-6, with 7 bases identical to TRBD2. In nucleotides, the CDR3 is TGTGCCATCAGTGACCGGACTAGTCGTGGGGCCAACGTCCTGACTTTC. Translating gives CAISDRTSRGANVLTF.